These T cell receptor beta chains were read from a single sample in a study of tumor-infiltrating lymphocytes in oesophageal squamous cell carcinoma. Using its own MiXCR run on the PCR reads, TCRdb lists one record per CDR3 protein. The sample shows 15,000 to 17,000 distinct CDR3 sequences, approximately 54% of them seen only once. Specimen: esophageal tumor tissue. Receptors were obtained from a female donor with esophageal squamous cell carcinoma. CDR3s include the opening cysteine and the closing phenylalanine or tryptophan. A D gene is named only where the DNA matches it firmly. Clone size is shown for a subset of rows, as once, few, many or a class of expanded clone.

d_call: TRBD1; clone_size: many; j_call: TRBJ1-1; v_call: TRBV20-1; cdr3_nt: TGCAGTGCTAGAGAGAGGGACAGGGGTATCACTGAAGCTTTCTTT; cdr3_aa: CSARERDRGITEAFF
d_call: .; clone_size: .; j_call: TRBJ1-1; v_call: TRBV5-8; cdr3_nt: TGTGCCAGCAGCTTGGAGGCAGGGTTGAACACTGAAGCTTTCTTC; cdr3_aa: CASSLEAGLNTEAFF
d_call: .; clone_size: .; j_call: TRBJ2-1; v_call: TRBV19; cdr3_nt: TGTGCCAGTAGTACCCGACCTGTGGGGATCAATGAGCAGTTCTTC; cdr3_aa: CASSTRPVGINEQFF
d_call: .; clone_size: once; j_call: TRBJ1-2; v_call: TRBV7-2; cdr3_nt: TGTGCCAGCAGCTTAGAGCAGGATCAGGACTATGGCTACACCTTC; cdr3_aa: CASSLEQDQDYGYTF
d_call: .; clone_size: many; j_call: TRBJ2-7; v_call: TRBV2; cdr3_nt: TGTGCCAGCAGTGAAGCGGGCGGGAATGAGCAGTACTTC; cdr3_aa: CASSEAGGNEQYF
d_call: TRBD2; clone_size: .; j_call: TRBJ2-5; v_call: TRBV12-3/TRBV12-4; cdr3_nt: TGTGCCAGCAGTTTAGGCAGCGGGATGTCGGAGACCCAGTACTTC; cdr3_aa: CASSLGSGMSETQYF
d_call: .; clone_size: many; j_call: TRBJ2-7; v_call: TRBV2; cdr3_nt: TGTGCCAGCAGGGAGACCAGGGGCGAGCAGTACTTC; cdr3_aa: CASRETRGEQYF
d_call: TRBD1; clone_size: .; j_call: TRBJ2-1; v_call: TRBV7-6; cdr3_nt: TGTGCTAGCAGCTTGGGTCCGGGACAGGGTGTTAATGAGCAGTTCTTC; cdr3_aa: CASSLGPGQGVNEQFF
d_call: TRBD1; clone_size: once; j_call: TRBJ2-5; v_call: TRBV7-6; cdr3_nt: TGTGCCAGCAGCTCACAGGGGCAGCAAGAGACCCAGTACTTC; cdr3_aa: CASSSQGQQETQYF
d_call: .; clone_size: .; j_call: TRBJ2-1; v_call: TRBV11-3; cdr3_nt: TGTGCCAGCAGCTTGCGCGTCGGGTTACGGCACAATGAGCAGTTCTTC; cdr3_aa: CASSLRVGLRHNEQFF
d_call: .; clone_size: .; j_call: TRBJ2-5; v_call: TRBV10-2; cdr3_nt: TGCGCCAGCAATCTAGGGCCGCGAGAGACCCAGTACTTC; cdr3_aa: CASNLGPRETQYF
d_call: .; clone_size: once; j_call: TRBJ1-6; v_call: TRBV6-2/TRBV6-3; cdr3_nt: TGTGCCAGCAGTTCTCGACTAGCGGGAGATACAGATACGCAGTACTTT; cdr3_aa: CASSSRLAGDTDTQYF
d_call: TRBD1; clone_size: .; j_call: TRBJ2-7; v_call: TRBV7-2; cdr3_nt: TGTGCCAGCAGCGGGTGGACAGGGTACGAGCAGTACTTC; cdr3_aa: CASSGWTGYEQYF
d_call: .; clone_size: .; j_call: TRBJ2-6; v_call: TRBV28; cdr3_nt: TGTGCCAGCAGTATCTCAGGGGACTCTGGGGCCAACGTCCTGACTTTC; cdr3_aa: CASSISGDSGANVLTF
d_call: .; clone_size: .; j_call: TRBJ1-5; v_call: TRBV2; cdr3_nt: TGTGCCAGCAGTGAGGAAAGTACAGGGACTCAGCCCCAGCATTTT; cdr3_aa: CASSEESTGTQPQHF
d_call: TRBD2; clone_size: .; j_call: TRBJ2-2; v_call: TRBV6-1; cdr3_nt: TGTGCCAGCATGTTCCGGTTTAGCGGGGGGTCCAACACCGGGGAGCTGTTTTTT; cdr3_aa: CASMFRFSGGSNTGELFF
d_call: .; clone_size: few; j_call: TRBJ1-1; v_call: TRBV7-8; cdr3_nt: TGTGCCAGCAGCTTACAGCAGGGTTACTCTGAAGCTTTCTTT; cdr3_aa: CASSLQQGYSEAFF
d_call: TRBD1; clone_size: .; j_call: TRBJ1-2; v_call: TRBV7-8; cdr3_nt: TGTGCCAGCAGCCCGGGACAGCCCTTCTATGGCTACACCTTC; cdr3_aa: CASSPGQPFYGYTF
d_call: .; clone_size: .; j_call: TRBJ2-7; v_call: TRBV7-9; cdr3_nt: TGTGCCAGCAGCTTACAACAGGTGAAGGAGCAGTACTTC; cdr3_aa: CASSLQQVKEQYF
d_call: .; clone_size: .; j_call: TRBJ2-3; v_call: TRBV7-3; cdr3_nt: TGTGCCAGCAGCTGGAGGGGGCGTATCACAGATACGCAGTATTTT; cdr3_aa: CASSWRGRITDTQYF
d_call: .; clone_size: .; j_call: TRBJ2-5; v_call: TRBV7-2; cdr3_nt: TGTGCCAGCAGCCCCGGACTGACAGCGAGGGAAGAGACCCAGTACTTC; cdr3_aa: CASSPGLTAREETQYF
d_call: .; clone_size: few; j_call: TRBJ1-1; v_call: TRBV7-3; cdr3_nt: TGTGCCAGCAGCTCAGGAGGTATGGCGGGTGAAGCTTTCTTT; cdr3_aa: CASSSGGMAGEAFF
d_call: .; clone_size: few; j_call: TRBJ2-3; v_call: TRBV7-2; cdr3_nt: TGTGCCAGCAGCTTAGTTCCCCCAGATACGCAGTATTTT; cdr3_aa: CASSLVPPDTQYF
d_call: .; clone_size: few; j_call: TRBJ2-5; v_call: TRBV6-5; cdr3_nt: TGTGCCAGCAGGCCCTCATATTACGGGAATCTAGAGACCCAGTACTTC; cdr3_aa: CASRPSYYGNLETQYF
d_call: .; clone_size: once; j_call: TRBJ2-5; v_call: TRBV7-3; cdr3_nt: TGTGCCAGCAGCCCTAGGGCGGGTAGCGAGACCCAGTACTTC; cdr3_aa: CASSPRAGSETQYF
d_call: .; clone_size: .; j_call: TRBJ2-7; v_call: TRBV7-2; cdr3_nt: TGTGCCAGCAGTTGGGGGGGGGGCTCGCAGTACTTC; cdr3_aa: CASSWGGGSQYF
d_call: .; clone_size: many; j_call: TRBJ1-5; v_call: TRBV6-6; cdr3_nt: TGTGCCAGCAGTTACGGAGCCAATCAGCCCCAGCATTTT; cdr3_aa: CASSYGANQPQHF
d_call: .; clone_size: .; j_call: TRBJ2-7; v_call: TRBV7-8; cdr3_nt: TGTGCCAGCAGCTTTAAGTACGAGCAGTACTTC; cdr3_aa: CASSFKYEQYF
d_call: .; clone_size: few; j_call: TRBJ2-1; v_call: TRBV7-2; cdr3_nt: TGTGCCAGCAGCTTACTCGGGCCCCAGCAGTTCTTC; cdr3_aa: CASSLLGPQQFF
d_call: TRBD1; clone_size: .; j_call: TRBJ2-7; v_call: TRBV7-6; cdr3_nt: TGTGCCAGCAGCTTAGTACAGGGGGGTTGGGAGCAGTACTTC; cdr3_aa: CASSLVQGGWEQYF
d_call: .; clone_size: .; j_call: TRBJ2-5; v_call: TRBV6-1; cdr3_nt: TGTGCCAGCAGTGAAGGGAGCTTTACATTACCACAAGAGACCCAGTACTTC; cdr3_aa: CASSEGSFTLPQETQYF
d_call: .; clone_size: .; j_call: TRBJ1-5; v_call: TRBV7-6; cdr3_nt: TGTGCCAGCAGCTTACAGAGCGGGGTCAATCAGCCCCAGCATTTT; cdr3_aa: CASSLQSGVNQPQHF
d_call: TRBD1; clone_size: once; j_call: TRBJ2-1; v_call: TRBV7-9; cdr3_nt: TGTGCCAGCAGCTCAGTGACAGGGAACTCCTACGAGCAGTTCTTC; cdr3_aa: CASSSVTGNSYEQFF
d_call: .; clone_size: .; j_call: TRBJ2-1; v_call: TRBV7-2; cdr3_nt: TGTGCCAGCAGCCCCGGGACGGACAATGAGCAGTTCTTC; cdr3_aa: CASSPGTDNEQFF
d_call: .; clone_size: .; j_call: TRBJ2-5; v_call: TRBV6-8; cdr3_nt: TGTGCCAGCAGTTACTCGATCGGGCAGGGACGGTTCTTC; cdr3_aa: CASSYSIGQGRFF
d_call: .; clone_size: .; j_call: TRBJ2-1; v_call: TRBV5-3; cdr3_nt: TGTGCCAGCAGCTTGGTGCGTCTGACCTACGAGCAGTTCTTC; cdr3_aa: CASSLVRLTYEQFF
d_call: TRBD2; clone_size: .; j_call: TRBJ2-1; v_call: TRBV7-3; cdr3_nt: TGTGCCAGCAGCTTAACGGCTAGCGGGAGGCAAAGCTCCTACAATGAGCAGTTCTTC; cdr3_aa: CASSLTASGRQSSYNEQFF
d_call: TRBD2; clone_size: .; j_call: TRBJ2-7; v_call: TRBV2; cdr3_nt: TGTGCCAGCAGTGAAGCCGGACTAGCGGGCCTAACCTACGAGCAGTACTTC; cdr3_aa: CASSEAGLAGLTYEQYF
d_call: .; clone_size: .; j_call: TRBJ2-7; v_call: TRBV20-1; cdr3_nt: TGCAGTGCTAGTCTGGCGAATGAGCAGTACTTC; cdr3_aa: CSASLANEQYF
d_call: TRBD1; clone_size: many; j_call: TRBJ2-1; v_call: TRBV28; cdr3_nt: TGTGCCAGCAGCTTAGACAGGGTGGCCTACAATGAGCAGTTCTTC; cdr3_aa: CASSLDRVAYNEQFF
d_call: .; clone_size: .; j_call: TRBJ2-1; v_call: TRBV20-1; cdr3_nt: TGCAGTGCTAGCGGGAGTCTTTACAATGAGCAGTTCTTC; cdr3_aa: CSASGSLYNEQFF
d_call: .; clone_size: .; j_call: TRBJ2-5; v_call: TRBV6-1; cdr3_nt: TGTGCCAGCAGTTACGGGGCGAATGCCCGGGGGGAGACCCAGTACTTC; cdr3_aa: CASSYGANARGETQYF
d_call: TRBD1; clone_size: .; j_call: TRBJ2-7; v_call: TRBV7-2; cdr3_nt: TGTGCCAGCAGCGAATCGGGACAGGCTTCCTACGAGCAGTACTTC; cdr3_aa: CASSESGQASYEQYF
d_call: TRBD1; clone_size: few; j_call: TRBJ2-3; v_call: TRBV12-3/TRBV12-4; cdr3_nt: TGTGCCAGCAGAAGACAGGGGCTCACAGATACGCAGTATTTT; cdr3_aa: CASRRQGLTDTQYF
d_call: TRBD1; clone_size: few; j_call: TRBJ2-5; v_call: TRBV7-9; cdr3_nt: TGTGCCAGCAGCCGACAGGGGACCGGAGAGACCCAGTACTTC; cdr3_aa: CASSRQGTGETQYF